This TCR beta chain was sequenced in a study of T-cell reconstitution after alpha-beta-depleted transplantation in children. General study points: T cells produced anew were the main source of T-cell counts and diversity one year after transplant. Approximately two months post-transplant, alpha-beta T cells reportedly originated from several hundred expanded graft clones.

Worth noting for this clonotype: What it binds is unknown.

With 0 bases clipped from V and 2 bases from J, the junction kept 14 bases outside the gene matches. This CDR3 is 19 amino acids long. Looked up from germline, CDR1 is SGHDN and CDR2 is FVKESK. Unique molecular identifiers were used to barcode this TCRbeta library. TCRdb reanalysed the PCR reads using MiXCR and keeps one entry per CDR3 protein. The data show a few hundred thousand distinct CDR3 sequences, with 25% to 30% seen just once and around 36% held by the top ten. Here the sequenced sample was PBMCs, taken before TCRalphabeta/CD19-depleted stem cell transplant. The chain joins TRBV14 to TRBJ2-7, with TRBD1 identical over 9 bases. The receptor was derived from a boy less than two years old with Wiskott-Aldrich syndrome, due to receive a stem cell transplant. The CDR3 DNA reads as TGTGCCAGCAGCCAAGATTGGAATGGACAGGGGATTCGTCCCTACGAGCAGTACTTC. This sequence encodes CASSQDWNGQGIRPYEQYF.